This T cell receptor beta chain was found in a study of Graves' ophthalmopathy and Graves' hyperthyroidism. As the template, RNA transcripts were used to amplify TCR beta CDR3 regions. HTBI primers were used in a first-round RT-PCR, which preceded a second-round multiplex PCR. MiXCR, run by TCRdb on the multiplex PCR reads, gives a single entry per CDR3 protein. Counted here are roughly 400,000 distinct CDR3 sequences, roughly 18% occurring once; the ten biggest clones make up roughly 1.4%. The CDR3 has 15 residues. V was clipped by 6 bases and J by 3 bases; unmatched bases: 10. The sample was peripheral blood. The rearrangement uses TRBV12-3 or TRBV12-4 and TRBJ2-5, with 7 bases that match TRBD2. The source of this sequence is a woman aged 18-29 years with Graves' ophthalmopathy. In DNA form, the CDR3 reads TGTGCCAGCAGCCCGGGGGAGGGACGTAAAGAGACCCAGTACTTC. Translated, it gives CASSPGEGRKETQYF.